The clone carrying this T cell receptor beta chain appeared once. The source of the sample is a study of monozygotic twins with cystic fibrosis. Sequencing was performed with immunoSEQ multiplex PCR; in TCRdb, only in-frame clones are kept and a portion is missing. Among tens of thousands of clones listed, just under 85% were seen once. Sequencing used blood. The sequence was collected from a girl aged 2 to 10 with cystic fibrosis.

The chain's CDR3 is CASSVTGGRYPTAFF. CDR3 sequence (DNA): TGTGCCAGCAGCGTGACAGGGGGCCGCTATCCGACCGCTTTCTTT. This chain links TRBV7-8 with TRBJ1-1; 10 nucleotides line up with TRBD1. The junction had 14 bases not matched to a gene; V was cut back by 5 bases and J by 11 bases. Germline CDR1 reads SGHVS; CDR2 reads FQNEAQ. There are 15 residues in the CDR3.